Each of the 17 T cell receptor beta chains below was sequenced from the same sample in a study of blood T cell repertoires in COVID-19. The repertoire was sequenced with immunoSEQ multiplex PCR; TCRdb's copy has only in-frame clones and lacks some. This sample has 100,000 or so clones, with 75% to 85% found just once. Sequenced input: peripheral blood. The receptors originated from a human donor in a cohort sampled during active COVID-19.

The rearrangement uses TRBV18 and TRBJ1-4, with 8 nucleotides matching TRBD1. The CDR3 has 15 amino acids. In germline, CDR1 is KGHSH, CDR2 LQKENI. V shed 3 bases, J shed 5 bases, and the junction held 5 bases outside the gene matches. The CDR3 sequence: CASSPRDRINEKLFF. The CDR3, as DNA: TGTGCCAGCTCACCTCGGGACAGGATAAATGAAAAACTGTTTTTT.

This clone was detected a few times. The V call is TRBV5-1, the J call TRBJ2-7; 12 bases match TRBD2. Germline V lookup: CDR1 SGHRS, CDR2 YFSETQ. This CDR3 is 16 amino acids long. The ends lost 4 bases at V and 3 bases at J; junction bases unmatched: 8. CDR3 DNA sequence: TGCGCCAGCAGCCCCAGCCCGGGACTAGCGGGCTACGAGCAGTACTTC. Amino acid sequence: CASSPSPGLAGYEQYF.

This sequence joins TRBV27 and TRBJ1-4, with D hard to call. The length of the CDR3 is 13 residues. Trimming shortened V by 3 bases and J by 8 bases, and 10 bases separated the two germline ends. CDR1 and CDR2 (germline): MNHEY, SMNVEV (reference sequence). Here the CDR3 DNA reads TGTGCCAGCAGTTTTGGAGGGCCCGAAAAACTGTTTTTT. It translates to CASSFGGPEKLFF.

This clone showed up just once. The CDR3 loop reads CASSLGLIRGETQYF. As DNA, the CDR3 is TGCGCCAGCAGCTTGGGCCTTATTCGGGGGGAGACCCAGTACTTC. This chain uses TRBV5-1 with TRBJ2-5; TRBD2 is a possible D gene (6 bases). Trimming took 0 bases from V and 5 from J, leaving 14 bases between them. The germline V gene has CDR1 SGHRS and CDR2 YFSETQ. CDR3 size: 15 residues. Full variable domain (rest looked up from reference TRBV5-1 and TRBJ2-5): KAGVTQTPRYLIKTRGQQVTLSCSPISGHRSVSWYQQTPGQGLQFLFEYFSETQRNKGNFPGRFSGRQFSNSRSEMNVSTLELGDSALYLCASSLGLIRGETQYFGPGTRLLVL.

V is TRBV18 and J is TRBJ1-2; no definite D call. This CDR3 region has 13 residues. Germline V CDR1 and CDR2: KGHSH, LQKENI. V was clipped by 2 bases and J by 2 bases, with 6 bases between them. The chain's CDR3 is CASSPGPNYGYTF. The CDR3 region has the DNA TGTGCCAGCTCACCAGGGCCCAACTATGGCTACACCTTC.

The chain joins TRBV5-5 to TRBJ2-7; 7 bases fit TRBD2. V lost 0 bases and J lost 0; bases outside the gene matches: 0. The CDR3 consists of 14 residues. Germline loops: CDR1 SGHKS, CDR2 YYEKEE (reference sequence). CDR3 region: CASSLGGSSYEQYF. The CDR3 DNA sequence: TGTGCCAGCAGCTTGGGCGGGAGCTCCTACGAGCAGTACTTC.

V gene TRBV28 combines with J gene TRBJ2-7; D unclear. Germline CDR1 MDHEN, CDR2 SYDVKM. V dropped 5 bases and J dropped 9 bases, with 14 bases sitting between them. The CDR3 totals 12 residues. CDR3 bases: TGTGCCAGCAGTCGTAGCCGATTGTTGCAGTACTTC. It codes for CASSRSRLLQYF.

The chain employs TRBV18 and TRBJ2-2; the D is unclear. The germline V gene encodes CDR1 KGHSH and CDR2 LQKENI. The CDR3 spans 13 residues. The V end lost 3 bases, the J end lost 4 bases, and 6 bases lay between the germline ends. The CDR3 bases are TGTGCCAGCTCACCGGCCTCCACCGGGGAGCTGTTTTTT. Translation: CASSPASTGELFF.

The sample holds a few counts of this clone. This sequence joins TRBV5-6 and TRBJ2-5; D is unresolved. Trimming removed 1 base at V and 4 bases at J, with 8 bases between. This CDR3 is built from 13 residues. Per germline, CDR1 SGHDT and CDR2 YYEEEE. The CDR3 region is CASSLPSRETQYF. DNA of the CDR3: TGTGCCAGCAGCTTGCCCTCCCGAGAGACCCAGTACTTC.

In this sample, this clone turned up once. Here the CDR3 reads CASSSGQGGEKLFF. The CDR3 bases are TGCGCCAGCAGCTCGGGACAGGGAGGCGAAAAACTGTTTTTT. This chain connects TRBV4-1 to TRBJ1-4; 9 positions agree with TRBD1. CDR3 length: 14 residues. The ends lost 5 bases at V and 8 bases at J; junction bases unmatched: 6. CDR1 is MGHRA, CDR2 YSYEKL, per germline.

This clone was seen a few times. The rearrangement links TRBV28 to TRBJ2-5; 10 nucleotides agree with TRBD1. The CDR3 length is 14 residues. J lost 3 bases, V lost 5 bases, and 3 bases had no gene match. Germline V lookup: CDR1 MDHEN, CDR2 SYDVKM. CDR3 sequence (DNA): TGTGCCAGCAGTCTGACAGGGGGCGAAGAGACCCAGTACTTC. Amino acid sequence: CASSLTGGEETQYF.

In DNA, the CDR3 is TGTGCCAGCAGCTTAGAATGGACAGGGGATAGCTACACCTTC. It codes for CASSLEWTGDSYTF. The chain employs TRBV11-3 and TRBJ1-2; TRBD1 matches at 9 bases. With V trimmed by 0 bases and J by 9 bases, 5 bases remained unmatched. Germline CDR1 and CDR2: SGHNT and YENEEA. The CDR3 sequence is 14 residues long.

This rearrangement joins TRBV6-5 to TRBJ1-2; 8 nucleotides align to TRBD1. The ends lost 6 bases at V and 8 bases at J; junction bases unmatched: 8. This CDR3 is 13 amino acids long. Germline loops: CDR1 MNHEY, CDR2 SVGAGI. CDR3 DNA: TGTGCCAGCAGCGCAGACAGGGGAAGCGGCTACACCTTC. Protein: CASSADRGSGYTF.

This clone was picked up one time. The chain links TRBV4-1 to TRBJ2-7; TRBD2 is a possible D gene (5 bases). The CDR3 is 14 amino acids. The V gene lost 2 bases and the J gene lost 7 bases, with 15 bases spanning the gap. Germline V gene lookup returns CDR1 MGHRA and CDR2 YSYEKL. The CDR3 sequence is CASSQLAGLREQYF. The CDR3 DNA reads as TGCGCCAGCAGCCAATTGGCGGGCCTTCGAGAGCAGTACTTC.

CDR3 bases: TGTGCCAGCAGTTCGAGGGCTAACTATGGCTACACCTTC. It encodes CASSSRANYGYTF. The rearrangement joins TRBV12-3 or TRBV12-4 to TRBJ1-2; D call uncertain. The germline V and J ends were trimmed by 4 bases and 0 bases, with 6 bases remaining between them. The CDR3 loop spans 13 amino acids.

This rearrangement joins TRBV27 to TRBJ2-7; TRBD2 matches at 11 bases. Germline V gene data show CDR1 as MNHEY and CDR2 as SMNVEV (reference sequence). V lost 5 bases, J lost 3 bases, and 9 bases stayed unmatched. CDR3 length: 16 residues. CDR3 coding DNA: TGTGCCAGCAGTGGAACTAGCGGGAGTGATTTCTACGAGCAGTACTTC. Its translation is CASSGTSGSDFYEQYF.

The chain uses TRBV23-1 and TRBJ2-2, with 11 bases matching TRBD1. TRBV23-1 is an ORF, with its function uncertain. This CDR3 has 16 amino acids. V lost 7 bases and J lost 5; bases outside the gene matches: 9. The CDR3 is CASTEPGTGGTGELFF. As DNA, the CDR3 is TGCGCCAGCACCGAACCTGGGACAGGGGGAACCGGGGAGCTGTTTTTT.